The 27 T cell receptor beta chains given below trace back to one sample, sequenced in a study of blood T cell repertoires in COVID-19. The protocol was immunoSEQ multiplex PCR, while the TCRdb copy is restricted to in-frame clones and leaves out a portion. The sample has about 280,000 clones, around 90% seen once. The sequenced material came from PBMCs or T cells enriched from blood (not recorded which). The receptors stem from a woman in her thirties or forties who had recovered from COVID-19.

This sequence joins TRBV4-1 and TRBJ2-2; 9 positions match TRBD1. With V trimmed by 3 bases and J by 6 bases, 2 bases remained unmatched. The CDR3 has 14 amino acids. Germline CDR1 MGHRA, CDR2 YSYEKL. The CDR3 DNA reads as TGCGCCAGCAGCCAGGGGACAGGGTCCGGGGAGCTGTTTTTT. As protein: CASSQGTGSGELFF.

A single count supports this clone. V gene TRBV7-3 combines with J gene TRBJ2-1; possibly TRBD1 for D (6 bases). Germline V lookup: CDR1 SGHTA, CDR2 FQGTGA. The CDR3 length is 12 residues. Trimming removed 4 bases at V and 10 bases at J, with 11 bases between. The CDR3 coding sequence is TGTGCCAGCAGCTCCCGAGGGGGAGAGCAGTTCTTC. Amino acid sequence: CASSSRGGEQFF. Based on the CDR3 plus reference TRBV7-3 and TRBJ2-1, the full variable domain is GAGVSQTPSNKVTEKGKYVELRCDPISGHTALYWYRQSLGQGPEFLIYFQGTGAADDSGLPNDRFFAVRPEGSVSTLKIQRTERGDSAVYLCASSSRGGEQFFGPGTRLTVL.

The chain combines TRBV5-1 with TRBJ2-5; D gene ambiguous. The CDR3 covers 12 residues. Per the germline V gene, CDR1 is SGHRS and CDR2 is YFSETQ. V lost 1 base to trimming and J lost 3 bases, with 4 bases between them. As DNA, the CDR3 is TGCGCCAGCAGCTTGCTTAAAGAGACCCAGTACTTC. The encoded protein is CASSLLKETQYF.

V is TRBV29-1 and J is TRBJ2-2, with TRBD2 matching 8 bases. The CDR3 consists of 15 residues. Germline V gene lookup returns CDR1 SQVTM and CDR2 ANQGSEA. The junction had 11 bases not matched to a gene; V was cut back by 7 bases and J by 4 bases. The CDR3 coding sequence is TGCAGCGGGGGATCGGGAGGGCCGGGCACCGGGGAGCTGTTTTTT. Translation gives CSGGSGGPGTGELFF.

V and J are TRBV6-5 and TRBJ2-1; 11 bases fit TRBD1. Germline assignment: CDR1 MNHEY and CDR2 SVGAGI. The CDR3 is 14 residues long. V lost 8 bases to trimming and J lost 6 bases; unmatched junction nucleotides: 6. CDR3 residues: CASLSGTGGNEQFF. CDR3 in DNA: TGTGCCAGCCTATCCGGGACAGGGGGCAATGAGCAGTTCTTC.

V and J are TRBV14 and TRBJ2-3; a weak D match, TRBD1 (6 bases). The V end lost 4 bases, the J end lost 7 bases, and 9 bases lay between the germline ends. Germline loops: CDR1 SGHDN, CDR2 FVKESK. The CDR3 is made up of 12 amino acids. CDR3 protein: CASSLGQYTQYF. The CDR3 DNA sequence: TGTGCCAGCAGCCTGGGACAATATACGCAGTATTTT.

The chain carries TRBV9 and TRBJ2-5, with 7 bases lining up with TRBD1. The CDR3 consists of 15 residues. Trimming at V came to 7 bases and at J to 5 bases, leaving 14 bases not matched to a gene. Germline CDR1 SGDLS, CDR2 YYNGEE. The CDR3 region has the DNA TGTGCCAGCGGGGAGTTAGGGGGCGCTTCGGAGACCCAGTACTTC. This encodes CASGELGGASETQYF.

The V and J genes are TRBV7-9 and TRBJ2-2; TRBD2 might be the D (6 bases). This CDR3 is 15 amino acids long. Trimming shortened V by 0 bases and J by 4 bases, and 9 bases separated the two germline ends. Germline V gene data show CDR1 as SEHNR and CDR2 as FQNEAQ (reference sequence). The CDR3 is CASSLALEGTGELFF. As DNA, the CDR3 is TGTGCCAGCAGCTTAGCGTTGGAGGGCACCGGGGAGCTGTTTTTT. The full variable domain, with the rest looked up from reference TRBV7-9 and TRBJ2-2, is DTGVSQNPRHKITKRGQNVTFRCDPISEHNRLYWYRQTLGQGPEFLTYFQNEAQLEKSRLLSDRFSAERPKGSFSTLEIQRTEQGDSAMYLCASSLALEGTGELFFGEGSRLTVL.

Only one count was recorded for this clone. The gene calls are TRBV18 and TRBJ2-2; 8 bases are a match to TRBD1. The V gene end was trimmed by 6 bases and the J gene end by 2 bases; junction bases not matched to a gene: 17. CDR1 is KGHSH and CDR2 is LQKENI in the germline V gene. CDR3 length equals 19 residues. CDR3 DNA sequence: TGTGCCAGCTCGCGCCTTCCGACAGGGGCCAACTTTAACACCGGGGAGCTGTTTTTT. Its protein is CASSRLPTGANFNTGELFF.

V and J are TRBV19 and TRBJ2-2, with TRBD2 as a possible D gene (5 bases). Trimming stripped 5 bases from V and 8 bases from J, with 18 bases between. The germline V gene has CDR1 LNHDA and CDR2 SQIVND (reference sequence). This CDR3 comprises 15 residues. CDR3 sequence reads: CASSPSGPLGGELFF. The CDR3, as DNA: TGTGCCAGTAGTCCGTCCGGCCCACTAGGTGGGGAGCTGTTTTTT.

This chain connects TRBV7-2 to TRBJ1-2, with TRBD1 matching 7 bases. Germline V gene lookup returns CDR1 SGHTA and CDR2 FQGNSA. The CDR3 length is 13 residues. The V gene end was trimmed by 5 bases and the J gene end by 8 bases; junction bases not matched to a gene: 8. Here the CDR3 reads CASSPDRLEGYTF. The CDR3 nucleotides are TGTGCCAGCAGCCCGGACAGGCTCGAGGGCTACACCTTC.

This clone was picked up one time. V usage is TRBV19 and J usage is TRBJ1-5; a possible D gene is TRBD1 (6 bases). CDR3 length: 13 residues. From germline, CDR1 is LNHDA and CDR2 SQIVND (reference sequence). The ends were cut back, 9 bases at V and 7 bases at J, with 16 bases in the middle. The CDR3 region has the DNA TGTGCCAGCCAGATGGGGGGGGCCCAGCCCCAGCATTTT. It encodes CASQMGGAQPQHF.

The CDR3 loop is CASSPQSTSGSDEQFF. CDR3 DNA sequence: TGTGCCAGCAGCCCTCAGTCCACTAGCGGGAGCGATGAGCAGTTCTTC. This rearrangement joins TRBV5-8 to TRBJ2-1; 11 nucleotides line up with TRBD2. This CDR3 has 16 residues. In germline, CDR1 is SGHTS, CDR2 YDEGEE. The junction had 11 bases not matched to a gene; V was cut back by 4 bases and J by 8 bases.

The CDR3 DNA reads TGCGCCAGCAGCCAAGTTTATGCGGAAACCTACGAGCAGTACTTC. This gives the protein CASSQVYAETYEQYF. This sequence joins TRBV4-1 and TRBJ2-7; D remains ambiguous. Germline V CDR1 and CDR2: MGHRA, YSYEKL. With 1 base removed from V and 2 bases from J, the gap between germline ends came to 12 bases. The CDR3 has 15 amino acids.

The rearrangement uses TRBV27 and TRBJ2-3; D remains ambiguous. V shed 5 bases and J shed 7 bases, with 13 bases lying between them. There are 13 residues in the CDR3. From germline, CDR1 is MNHEY and CDR2 SMNVEV (reference sequence). The CDR3 protein is CASSTRTQYTQYF. Here the CDR3 DNA reads TGTGCCAGCAGTACTCGAACTCAATATACGCAGTATTTT.

This chain joins TRBV9 and TRBJ2-1; D remains unclear. There are 17 residues in the CDR3. V was pared by 4 bases and J by 0 bases, with 17 bases between. Germline CDR1 is SGDLS and CDR2 is YYNGEE. The CDR3 nucleotides read TGTGCCAGCAGCCCGAGCAGACGACTGAGCTCCTACAATGAGCAGTTCTTC. Its protein is CASSPSRRLSSYNEQFF.

This clone was detected only a few times. The chain combines TRBV4-1 with TRBJ1-1, with TRBD1 as a possible D gene (5 bases). The CDR3 loop spans 16 amino acids. V was clipped by 4 bases and J by 3 bases, with 18 bases between them. Germline V gene sequence: CDR1 MGHRA, CDR2 YSYEKL. CDR3 coding DNA: TGCGCCAGCAGCCCCCTCAGGGTCACCTGGGACACTGAAGCTTTCTTT. This translates into CASSPLRVTWDTEAFF.

The chain is built from TRBV15 and TRBJ1-2; no clear D. Germline values: CDR1 LNHNV, CDR2 YYDKDF (reference sequence). V lost 0 bases, J lost 0 bases, and 2 bases lay in between. CDR3 length: 13 residues. The CDR3 DNA follows: TGTGCCACCAGCAGAGACACTAACTATGGCTACACCTTC. Translated, it gives CATSRDTNYGYTF.

The chain recombines TRBV2 with TRBJ1-5, with a tentative D call TRBD1 (5 bases). The CDR3 covers 16 residues. V lost 4 bases to trimming and J lost 0 bases, with 13 bases between them. The germline gives CDR1 SNHLY, CDR2 FYNNEI. The DNA for the CDR3 is TGTGCCAGCAGTGGGGGATGGACACTTAGCAATCAGCCCCAGCATTTT. This encodes CASSGGWTLSNQPQHF.

The CDR3 DNA reads TGTGCCAGCAGCGAGGCCCACCAGGGTATAAACACCGGGGAGCTGTTTTTT. Its protein product is CASSEAHQGINTGELFF. The J gene is TRBJ2-2, the V gene TRBV9; tentative D call: TRBD1 (5 bases). Trimming took 3 bases from V and 2 from J, leaving 17 bases between them. From germline, CDR1 is SGDLS and CDR2 YYNGEE. The CDR3 loop spans 17 amino acids. Variable domain in full (rest from reference TRBV9 and TRBJ2-2): DSGVTQTPKHLITATGQRVTLRCSPRSGDLSVYWYQQSLDQGLQFLIQYYNGEERAKGNILERFSAQQFPDLHSELNLSSLELGDSALYFCASSEAHQGINTGELFFGEGSRLTVL.

The chain employs TRBV27 and TRBJ1-5; the D gene is possibly TRBD1 (6 bases). Germline V gives CDR1 MNHEY, CDR2 SMNVEV (reference sequence). The germline V and J ends were trimmed by 2 bases and 0 bases, with 8 bases remaining between them. The CDR3 consists of 15 residues. The CDR3 sequence: CASSLLRGSNQPQHF. CDR3 DNA: TGTGCCAGCAGTTTACTCAGGGGTAGCAATCAGCCCCAGCATTTT.

This chain joins TRBV6-2 or TRBV6-3 and TRBJ1-5; TRBD1 aligns across 8 bases. This CDR3 spans 16 amino acids. The germline CDR1 and CDR2 sequences are MNHEY and SVGEGT. The V gene end was trimmed by 4 bases and the J gene end by 2 bases; junction bases not matched to a gene: 7. This CDR3 reads CASSFTGGSGNQPQHF. In nucleotides, the CDR3 is TGTGCCAGCAGTTTCACAGGGGGTAGTGGCAATCAGCCCCAGCATTTT.

The chain is built from TRBV3-1 (or the pseudogene TRBV3-2) and TRBJ2-5; 9 bases align to TRBD1. The germline CDR1 and CDR2 sequences are LGHDT and YNNKEL (reference sequence). With 1 base clipped from V and 5 bases from J, the junction kept 14 bases outside the gene matches. The CDR3 covers 18 residues. The CDR3 spells CASSQGRPHRGRLETQYF. The CDR3 DNA sequence: TGTGCCAGCAGCCAAGGTCGGCCCCACAGGGGGCGCTTGGAGACCCAGTACTTC.

The rearrangement links TRBV7-9 to TRBJ1-1; possibly TRBD1 for D (5 bases). The CDR3 spans 14 residues. The V and J ends lost 0 bases and 3 bases respectively, with 8 bases between them. Germline loops: CDR1 SEHNR, CDR2 FQNEAQ (reference sequence). As DNA, the CDR3 is TGTGCCAGCAGCTTAGCTGGGGCTTACACTGAAGCTTTCTTT. Amino acids: CASSLAGAYTEAFF.

V usage is TRBV28 and J usage is TRBJ1-1; maybe TRBD1 (6 bases). CDR3 length: 13 amino acids. Trimming took 8 bases from V and 11 from J, leaving 21 bases between them. Germline V lookup: CDR1 MDHEN, CDR2 SYDVKM. CDR3 sequence reads: CASHLGQGRGAFF. CDR3 nucleotide sequence: TGTGCCAGCCACCTGGGCCAGGGGCGGGGGGCTTTCTTT.

This chain connects TRBV7-3 to TRBJ2-1; 9 bases match TRBD2. The V and J ends lost 5 bases and 1 base, in that order; junction bases with no gene match: 3. CDR1 SGHTA and CDR2 FQGTGA come from the germline V gene. The CDR3 runs 15 residues. The CDR3 DNA sequence: TGTGCCAGCAGCCGGACTAGCGTTTCCTACAATGAGCAGTTCTTC. Translated, it gives CASSRTSVSYNEQFF.

The chain links TRBV7-2 to TRBJ2-1; weak D call: TRBD2 (6 bases). Trimming cost V 3 bases and J 7 bases, with 16 bases left between them. Germline CDR1 and CDR2: SGHTA and FQGNSA. This CDR3 comprises 15 residues. The CDR3 spells CASSFGRERGNEQFF. DNA of the CDR3: TGTGCCAGCAGCTTTGGACGGGAGAGAGGTAATGAGCAGTTCTTC.